The clone carrying this T cell receptor (beta chain) was recorded many times. Its antigen is not identified. TCRdb independently ran MiXCR on the RT-PCR reads; one entry per CDR3 protein. Of under 950,000 distinct CDR3 sequences listed, about 20% are singletons. The data were taken from a study of response to subunit inactivated influenza vaccine. The junction had 23 bases not matched to a gene; V was cut back by 7 bases and J by 5 bases. In germline, CDR1 is DFQATT, CDR2 SNEGSKA (reference sequence). The CDR3 covers 19 residues. Whole-study results and caveats: Few new T cells, the authors suggested, are recruited by each seasonal influenza vaccination.

This clonotype was obtained from a man aged 45-60 years who received an inactivated influenza vaccine. The chain employs TRBV20-1 and TRBJ2-7; 13 nucleotides line up with TRBD2. The starting material was PBMCs from blood, obtained less than 6 days after vaccination. CDR3 nucleotide sequence: TGCAGTGTTATCCCTCTCGGACTAGCGGGAGAGGCGGATGTAAACGAGCAGTACTTC. This translates into CSVIPLGLAGEADVNEQYF.